The rows below give T cell receptor beta chains drawn from one sample of a study of blood T cell repertoires in COVID-19. Profiled with immunoSEQ multiplex PCR; TCRdb holds only in-frame clones, not every one. The repertoire holds hundreds of thousands of clones, with about four fifths as singletons. The sequenced sample consisted of peripheral blood. The receptors derive from a woman in her 70s with acute or convalescent COVID-19. CDR3s include the opening cysteine and the closing phenylalanine or tryptophan. The D gene is left open where the match is weak. Clone size is given for some rows only: seen once, a few or many times, or a class if the clone is expanded.

cdr3_aa cdr3_nt d_call j_call clone_size v_call
CASSQAAGGNIQYF TGCGCCAGCAGCCAAGCAGCGGGGGGAAACATTCAGTACTTC TRBD2 TRBJ2-4 . TRBV4-3
CASSLGRLNEKLFF TGTGCCAGCAGCTTAGGCCGGTTAAATGAAAAACTGTTTTTT . TRBJ1-4 . TRBV7-8
CASSQDYRGRYEQYF TGCGCCAGCAGCCAAGATTATAGGGGTCGGTACGAGCAGTACTTC . TRBJ2-7 . TRBV4-3
CASSIEGTTYNEQFF TGTGCCAGTAGTATAGAGGGGACTACGTACAATGAGCAGTTCTTC TRBD2 TRBJ2-1 few TRBV19
CASRDGQGGREKLFF TGTGCCAGCAGGGATGGACAGGGAGGACGGGAAAAACTGTTTTTT TRBD1 TRBJ1-4 few TRBV6-5
CASSGLAGAGRNEQFF TGTGCCAGCAGTGGGCTAGCGGGGGCCGGGAGGAATGAGCAGTTCTTC TRBD2 TRBJ2-1 . TRBV6-2/TRBV6-3
CASSEQGDYGYTF TGCGCCAGCAGCGAACAGGGGGACTATGGCTACACCTTC TRBD1 TRBJ1-2 . TRBV5-1
CASSTSSGGLETQYF TGTGCCAGCAGCACCTCTAGCGGGGGGTTGGAGACCCAGTACTTC TRBD2 TRBJ2-5 once TRBV9
CASSQGMGQGRRNTIYF TGTGCCAGCAGCCAAGGAATGGGGCAGGGGAGAAGAAACACCATATATTTT . TRBJ1-3 . TRBV3-1/TRBV3-2
CATSDWAGNGEQYF TGTGCCACCAGTGATTGGGCAGGGAACGGCGAGCAGTACTTC . TRBJ2-7 . TRBV24-1
CASSVMAAISYNEQFF TGTGCCAGCAGTGTAATGGCAGCGATCTCCTACAATGAGCAGTTCTTC . TRBJ2-1 few TRBV2
CASSTVGGLREKLFF TGTGCCAGCTCCACCGTAGGGGGCCTCCGTGAAAAACTGTTTTTT TRBD1 TRBJ1-4 . TRBV2
CASSSWQDQETQYF TGCGCCAGCAGTTCCTGGCAGGATCAAGAGACCCAGTACTTC . TRBJ2-5 . TRBV5-1
CASSYSGQSFEQFF TGTGCCAGCAGTTACTCTGGACAGTCTTTTGAGCAGTTCTTC . TRBJ2-1 . TRBV6-5
CATSRDRRGRGQEAFF TGTGCCACCAGCAGAGATCGAAGGGGGCGAGGGCAGGAAGCTTTCTTT TRBD1 TRBJ1-1 . TRBV15
CSVEAGSLLGTEAFF TGCAGCGTTGAAGCGGGATCCCTCCTGGGCACTGAAGCTTTCTTT . TRBJ1-1 . TRBV29-1
CASSLAGGRNEQFF TGCGCCAGCAGCTTGGCCGGGGGGCGTAATGAGCAGTTCTTC . TRBJ2-1 . TRBV5-1
CASRRGTSRSYGYTF TGTGCCAGCAGGCGAGGGACATCCCGTTCTTATGGCTACACCTTC . TRBJ1-2 . TRBV28
CASSPQRGAGGEQFF TGTGCCAGCAGCCCGCAGCGGGGGGCCGGGGGTGAGCAGTTCTTC TRBD2 TRBJ2-1 . TRBV3-1/TRBV3-2
CASRVGGALAEQYF TGTGCCAGCAGAGTCGGGGGGGCGCTCGCCGAGCAGTACTTC TRBD2 TRBJ2-7 . TRBV2
CASSSTGATEAFF TGTGCCAGCAGTTCCACAGGTGCCACTGAAGCTTTCTTT . TRBJ1-1 . TRBV12-3/TRBV12-4
CASSFGDSNQPQHF TGTGCCAGCAGTTTCGGGGATAGCAATCAGCCCCAGCATTTT . TRBJ1-5 few TRBV28
CASSLTTGLNGYTF TGTGCCAGCAGTCTTACGACAGGTCTCAATGGCTACACCTTC . TRBJ1-2 . TRBV27
CASSQDYGGGNTQYF TGCGCCAGCAGCCAAGACTACGGGGGGGGAAATACGCAGTATTTT TRBD2 TRBJ2-3 . TRBV4-3
CASSSGNSGGISGELFF TGTGCCAGCAGTTCCGGAAATAGCGGGGGGATCAGCGGGGAGCTGTTTTTT TRBD2 TRBJ2-2 few TRBV5-4
CASSSPGNYGYTF TGTGCCAGTAGTTCACCAGGAAACTATGGCTACACCTTC . TRBJ1-2 . TRBV19
CASSEGGQPNYGYTF TGTGCCAGCAGTGAAGGGGGACAGCCTAACTATGGCTACACCTTC TRBD1 TRBJ1-2 . TRBV6-1
CASSLGGGLGELFF TGTGCCAGCAGCCTGGGCGGGGGCTTGGGGGAGCTGTTTTTT . TRBJ2-2 once TRBV11-2
CASSYLGQVHNEQFF TGTGCCAGCAGTTACTTGGGACAGGTTCACAATGAGCAGTTCTTC TRBD1 TRBJ2-1 . TRBV6-2/TRBV6-3
CASSFSFGNQPQHF TGTGCCAGCAGTTTCTCTTTCGGCAATCAGCCCCAGCATTTT . TRBJ1-5 once TRBV6-5
CSVGQANTEAFF TGCAGCGTTGGGCAGGCGAACACTGAAGCTTTCTTT . TRBJ1-1 . TRBV29-1
CASSSQGARETQYF TGTGCCAGCAGCTCACAGGGGGCTAGGGAGACCCAGTACTTC TRBD1 TRBJ2-5 . TRBV5-6
CASSQLAGGRSEQFF TGTGCCAGCAGCCAACTAGCGGGGGGGCGAAGTGAGCAGTTCTTC TRBD2 TRBJ2-1 . TRBV3-1/TRBV3-2
CASSQDIQGLPYQPQHF TGTGCCAGCAGCCAAGATATTCAGGGCTTACCCTATCAGCCCCAGCATTTT . TRBJ1-5 . TRBV4-2
CAISEIPGQGIRGNTIYF TGTGCCATCAGTGAAATACCGGGACAGGGGATACGGGGAAACACCATATATTTT TRBD1 TRBJ1-3 . TRBV10-3
CASSTVTGGNSPLHF TGTGCCAGTAGTACGGTTACAGGGGGAAATTCACCCCTCCACTTT TRBD1 TRBJ1-6 few TRBV19
CATSESRPGTSSGANVLTF TGTGCCACCAGTGAGAGCCGACCGGGAACAAGCTCTGGGGCCAACGTCCTGACTTTC . TRBJ2-6 few TRBV24-1
CASVGTGYGYTF TGTGCCAGCGTGGGCACTGGATATGGCTACACCTTC . TRBJ1-2 few TRBV12-3/TRBV12-4
CASSERGITNYGYTF TGTGCCAGCAGTGAAAGGGGAATAACTAACTATGGCTACACCTTC . TRBJ1-2 . TRBV6-1